These 26 T cell receptor beta chains were all obtained from the same sample, sequenced in a study of blood T cells in healthy people across ages. For the second PCR, which ran for roughly 6 to 12 cycles, a sample-barcoded 5' primer and a J-beta primer mix were used. TCRdb used MiXCR to reprocess the 5' RACE reads, holding one entry per CDR3 protein. The sample includes some 930,000 distinct CDR3 sequences, about 27% seen only once; the top ten take more than 8.5%. The sample also formed part of further work on T cells of mothers and their children.

The sample was blood. The origin of the receptors is a woman in her thirties or forties in good health.

For the CDR3, the DNA is TGTGCCAGCAGTTTCGGACCCGGCAATCAGCCCCAGCATTTT. Encoded protein: CASSFGPGNQPQHF. The J gene is TRBJ1-5, the V gene TRBV12-3 or TRBV12-4; D unresolved. The length of the CDR3 is 14 residues. Trimming stripped 3 bases from V and 2 bases from J, with 8 bases between.

This chain uses TRBV2 with TRBJ2-7, with 8 bases matching TRBD1. This CDR3 is built from 15 residues. Germline V gene data show CDR1 as SNHLY and CDR2 as FYNNEI. With V trimmed by 3 bases and J by 8 bases, 12 bases remained unmatched. The CDR3 sequence: CASSDDRGPLGKQYF. CDR3 DNA: TGTGCCAGCAGTGACGACAGGGGTCCCCTTGGAAAGCAGTACTTC.

The rearrangement joins TRBV29-1 to TRBJ1-1; no definite D call. The CDR3 consists of 14 residues. Germline-derived CDR1 and CDR2 are SQVTM and ANQGSEA. The V gene lost 6 bases and the J gene lost 0 bases, with 14 bases spanning the gap. The CDR3 DNA reads as TGCAGCGTACAGCCGACTAACATGAACACTGAAGCTTTCTTT. Amino acid sequence: CSVQPTNMNTEAFF.

This clonotype was picked up many times. V and J are TRBV7-9 and TRBJ1-2; D remains unclear. Germline loops: CDR1 SEHNR, CDR2 FQNEAQ (reference sequence). This CDR3 spans 16 amino acids. V gave up 5 bases and J gave up 4 bases, with 20 bases separating them. This chain's CDR3 is CASSPTSGRRLYGYTF. The CDR3 DNA reads TGTGCCAGCAGCCCTACGAGCGGCAGGCGTCTCTATGGCTACACCTTC.

The table lists this clonotype with many counts. The V gene is TRBV6-2 or TRBV6-3, the J gene TRBJ1-1; D possibly corresponds to TRBD1 (5 bases). The V end lost 6 bases, the J end lost 7 bases, and 12 bases lay between the germline ends. CDR3 length equals 12 residues. The V gene's germline CDR1 is MNHEY and CDR2 SVGEGT. Here the CDR3 DNA reads TGTGCCAGCAGATATATGACAGATGAAGCTTTCTTT. Encoded protein: CASRYMTDEAFF.

The chain recombines TRBV12-3 or TRBV12-4 with TRBJ1-4, with no clear D. The CDR3 sequence is 13 residues long. Trimming took 8 bases from V and 11 from J, leaving 18 bases between them. CDR3 coding DNA: TGTGCCAGCCGCAGCGACACCTCGAGGAAACTGTTTTTT. Translation: CASRSDTSRKLFF.

This clonotype came up many times. The J gene is TRBJ1-2, the V gene TRBV20-1; 9 bases agree with TRBD1. Germline CDR1 reads DFQATT; CDR2 reads SNEGSKA (reference sequence). CDR3 length equals 13 residues. Trimming took 3 bases from V and 6 from J; bases not matched to a gene: 5. The CDR3 DNA sequence: TGCAGTGCTAGCCTCCGGACAGGGGATGGCTACACCTTC. Translated: CSASLRTGDGYTF.

V and J are TRBV9 and TRBJ2-3; D is unclear. The CDR3 is 16 residues long. V lost 0 bases, J lost 1 base, and 12 bases lay in between. Per the germline V gene, CDR1 is SGDLS and CDR2 is YYNGEE. CDR3 sequence reads: CASSVGARVGTDTQYF. In DNA form, the CDR3 reads TGTGCCAGCAGCGTAGGGGCCAGAGTGGGCACAGATACGCAGTATTTT.

The chain couples TRBV5-1 to TRBJ2-1; D might be TRBD2 (6 bases). The V gene's germline CDR1 is SGHRS and CDR2 YFSETQ. The CDR3 has 14 residues. The V gene lost 3 bases and the J gene lost 5 bases, with 12 bases spanning the gap. In DNA, the CDR3 is TGCGCCAGCAGCTCGGGACTCGCTCACAATGAGCAGTTCTTC. Translation gives CASSSGLAHNEQFF.

This clonotype was seen at least ten times. The chain has TRBV20-1 and TRBJ1-2, with a possible D match to TRBD1 (5 bases). The CDR3 sequence is 14 residues long. Germline V gene sequence: CDR1 DFQATT, CDR2 SNEGSKA (reference sequence). Trimming cost V 4 bases and J 4 bases, with 16 bases left between them. The CDR3 region has the DNA TGCAGTGCTACCCGGAGTGGGGGAGGCTATGGCTACACCTTC. Translating gives CSATRSGGGYGYTF.

The CDR3 bases are TGTGCCAGCAGCTTAGGTGACAGTTACACCGGGGAGCTGTTTTTT. It codes for CASSLGDSYTGELFF. The V and J genes are TRBV7-2 and TRBJ2-2; D is possibly TRBD1 (5 bases). CDR1 SGHTA and CDR2 FQGNSA come from the germline V gene. The germline V and J ends were trimmed by 1 base and 3 bases, with 9 bases remaining between them. The CDR3 loop spans 15 amino acids.

This clonotype was detected only a few times. The rearrangement joins TRBV28 to TRBJ1-1, with TRBD1 identical over 7 bases. CDR3 length: 13 amino acids. Germline CDR1 MDHEN, CDR2 SYDVKM. V lost 8 bases, J lost 1 base, and 4 bases stayed unmatched. The CDR3 coding sequence is TGTGCCAGCCGACAGGGTAGGAACACTGAAGCTTTCTTT. This sequence encodes CASRQGRNTEAFF. The full variable domain, completed using reference TRBV28 and TRBJ1-1, is DVKVTQSSRYLVKRTGEKVFLECVQDMDHENMFWYRQDPGLGLRLIYFSYDVKMKEKGDIPEGYSVSREKKERFSLILESASTNQTSMYLCASRQGRNTEAFFGQGTRLTVV.

There are a few counts of this clonotype. The chain joins TRBV28 to TRBJ2-4, with 7 bases that match TRBD2. This CDR3 has 13 residues. V dropped 8 bases and J dropped 4; count of bases not matched to a gene: 5. Germline CDR1 reads MDHEN; CDR2 reads SYDVKM. CDR3 sequence reads: CASGEGLKNIQYF. The CDR3, as DNA: TGTGCCAGCGGGGAGGGACTAAAAAACATTCAGTACTTC.

The chain combines TRBV6-1 with TRBJ1-6; 8 bases align to TRBD1. The CDR3 sequence is 15 residues long. Per the germline V gene, CDR1 is MNHNS and CDR2 is SASEGT. V was clipped by 0 bases and J by 7 bases; unmatched bases: 2. CDR3 region: CASSEAGQVNSPLHF. CDR3 nucleotides: TGTGCCAGCAGTGAAGCGGGACAGGTCAATTCACCCCTCCACTTT.

Worth noting for this clonotype: Compared with germline, one end of the junction differs, possibly owing to a read error. The chain employs TRBV10-3 and TRBJ1-1, with D perhaps matching TRBD1 (5 bases). This CDR3 region has 13 residues. The germline V gene has CDR1 ENHRY and CDR2 SYGVKD. The CDR3 bases are TGTACCATCAGTGGGGGGATCAACACTGAAGCTTTCTTT. This encodes CTISGGINTEAFF.

The gene calls are TRBV28 and TRBJ2-4; 7 bases are shared with TRBD1. There are 17 residues in the CDR3. J was trimmed by 3 bases and V by 5 bases; bases with no gene match: 13. The V gene's germline CDR1 is MDHEN and CDR2 SYDVKM. The CDR3 spells CASSPPQQGLGKNIQYF. For the CDR3, the DNA is TGTGCCAGCAGTCCCCCCCAACAGGGGTTAGGCAAAAACATTCAGTACTTC.

The rearrangement links TRBV10-3 to TRBJ2-4; D is uncertain. The assigned J gene may be wrong: the sequence end matches TRBJ2-5 better. Germline V gene lookup returns CDR1 ENHRY and CDR2 SYGVKD. The CDR3 runs to 12 residues. CDR3 nucleotides: TGTGCCATCAGTTCCAGACAAGAGACCCAGTACTTC. Protein sequence: CAISSRQETQYF.

There are a few counts of this clonotype. The chain couples TRBV24-1 to TRBJ1-4; D gene unclear. The germline gives CDR1 KGHDR, CDR2 SFDVKD. With 0 bases removed from V and 7 bases from J, the gap between germline ends came to 5 bases. CDR3 length: 13 residues. CDR3 sequence (DNA): TGTGCCACCAGTGATTTGCGCGGTGAAAAACTGTTTTTT. Amino acid sequence: CATSDLRGEKLFF.

V and J are TRBV27 and TRBJ2-7, with D possibly TRBD1 on 6 matching bases. Germline V lookup: CDR1 MNHEY, CDR2 SMNVEV (reference sequence). CDR3 length equals 16 residues. Trimming removed 0 bases at V and 0 bases at J, with 12 bases between. The CDR3 nucleotides are TGTGCCAGCAGTTTATCCCAGGGGTTAAGCTCCTACGAGCAGTACTTC. Translating it yields CASSLSQGLSSYEQYF.

V is TRBV7-2 and J is TRBJ2-7; 8 nucleotides agree with TRBD1. Germline V lookup: CDR1 SGHTA, CDR2 FQGNSA. The CDR3 loop spans 14 amino acids. V shed 6 bases and J 2 bases; nucleotides not matched to a gene: 6. The CDR3 sequence is CASSDTGGPYEQYF. In DNA form, the CDR3 reads TGTGCCAGCAGTGATACAGGGGGGCCCTACGAGCAGTACTTC.

The chain couples TRBV4-1 to TRBJ1-6; D remains unclear. Germline-derived CDR1 and CDR2 are MGHRA and YSYEKL. The CDR3 consists of 18 residues. V lost 0 bases, J lost 4 bases, and 16 bases lay in between. DNA of the CDR3: TGCGCCAGCAGCCAAGATCGCACAACTGGGGTGTATAATTCACCCCTCCACTTT. Residues: CASSQDRTTGVYNSPLHF.

The rearrangement uses TRBV13 and TRBJ2-7, with a possible D match to TRBD1 (5 bases). The CDR3 covers 15 residues. V gave up 5 bases and J gave up 2 bases, with 16 bases separating them. CDR1 PRHDT and CDR2 FYEKMQ come from the germline V gene (reference sequence). CDR3 nucleotides: TGTGCCAGCAGCCCGGCCGGACACCTCCCCTACGAGCAGTACTTC. It translates to CASSPAGHLPYEQYF.

The V gene is TRBV3-1, the J gene TRBJ2-5; D uncertain. The CDR3 contains 14 residues. The germline V and J ends were trimmed by 1 base and 2 bases, with 8 bases remaining between them. Germline assignment: CDR1 LGHDT and CDR2 YNNKEL (reference sequence). The CDR3 protein is CASSQGSPQETQYF. The CDR3 nucleotides are TGTGCCAGCAGCCAAGGTTCCCCGCAAGAGACCCAGTACTTC.

CDR3 residues: CASIGGTRGYGYTF. CDR3 DNA: TGTGCCAGCATCGGGGGGACCCGGGGCTATGGCTACACCTTC. V is TRBV2 and J is TRBJ1-2; tentative D call: TRBD1 (5 bases). Trimming shortened V by 7 bases and J by 4 bases, and 16 bases separated the two germline ends. CDR1 is SNHLY, CDR2 FYNNEI, per germline. This CDR3 has 14 residues.

This clonotype was observed a handful of times. The J gene is TRBJ1-2, the V gene TRBV6-5; D call uncertain. V was trimmed by 5 bases and J by 3 bases, leaving 16 bases between them. The CDR3 spans 15 residues. Germline CDR1 and CDR2: MNHEY and SVGAGI. CDR3 nucleotide sequence: TGTGCCAGCAGTACCCCCAAGGGTTCACACTATGGCTACACCTTC. Amino acids: CASSTPKGSHYGYTF.

The rearrangement uses TRBV5-1 and TRBJ2-7, with 7 positions matching TRBD1. Losses at the gene ends were 4 bases for V and 7 bases for J; bases not matched to a gene: 14. This CDR3 is 15 amino acids long. Germline V gene lookup returns CDR1 SGHRS and CDR2 YFSETQ. The CDR3 DNA follows: TGCGCCAGCAGCCAGACAGGGTCCTCCTACAATGAGCAGTACTTC. It codes for CASSQTGSSYNEQYF.